These 8 T cell receptor beta chains share one sample of origin, sequenced in a study of shared clonotypes between healthy human individuals. Repertoires were generated with immunoSEQ multiplex PCR, while TCRdb's copy carries only in-frame clones and drops some. The profile shows over 950,000 clones, roughly 80% of them singletons. Input material: memory CD4+ T cells from PBMCs. The subset is: CD45RA-negative fraction. These receptors all come from a man between 18 and 35 years old in good health. Some clones in this sample may be carry-over from other donors' samples.

V is TRBV6-6 and J is TRBJ2-3; D gene unclear. In germline, CDR1 is MNHNY, CDR2 SVGAGI (reference sequence). This CDR3 is 13 amino acids long. V was pared by 8 bases and J by 0 bases, with 9 bases between. The CDR3: CASLMGSTDTQYF. Written as DNA, the CDR3 is TGTGCCAGCCTTATGGGTAGCACAGATACGCAGTATTTT.

The gene calls are TRBV4-2 and TRBJ2-1, with 14 bases fitting TRBD2. Germline CDR1 LGHNA, CDR2 YNFKEQ. V lost 4 bases to trimming and J lost 4 bases; unmatched junction nucleotides: 3. This CDR3 comprises 16 residues. CDR3 amino acids: CASSPRLAGGYNEQFF. CDR3 coding DNA: TGTGCCAGCAGCCCGCGACTAGCGGGAGGGTACAATGAGCAGTTCTTC.

V usage is TRBV5-6 and J usage is TRBJ1-4; no firm D call. The CDR3 spans 15 residues. The germline V gene has CDR1 SGHDT and CDR2 YYEEEE. V was clipped by 3 bases and J by 5 bases, with 14 bases between them. The CDR3 nucleotides are TGTGCCAGCAGCTACGATCCGGGCGACAATGAAAAACTGTTTTTT. This translates into CASSYDPGDNEKLFF.

The chain combines TRBV19 with TRBJ1-3; 7 nucleotides agree with TRBD1. J lost 0 bases, V lost 11 bases, and 7 bases had no gene match. There are 14 residues in the CDR3. The germline CDR1 and CDR2 sequences are LNHDA and SQIVND (reference sequence). Here the CDR3 DNA reads TGTGCCGCCCAGCAGGGGGACTCTGGAAACACCATATATTTT. Protein product: CAAQQGDSGNTIYF. Looking up the rest from reference TRBV19 and TRBJ1-3 gives the full variable domain: DGGITQSPKYLFRKEGQNVTLSCEQNLNHDAMYWYRQDPGQGLRLIYYSQIVNDFQKGDIAEGYSVSREKKESFPLTVTSAQKNPTAFYLCAAQQGDSGNTIYFGEGSWLTVV.

V usage is TRBV6-1 and J usage is TRBJ2-1; 11 bases line up with TRBD2. This CDR3 comprises 14 residues. V dropped 6 bases and J dropped 9; count of bases not matched to a gene: 7. CDR1 is MNHNS, CDR2 SASEGT, per germline. CDR3 nucleotides: TGTGCCAGCAGAATAGCGGGAGGGCCTGGTGAGCAGTTCTTC. Translated: CASRIAGGPGEQFF.

The chain combines TRBV5-4 with TRBJ2-7, with TRBD1 identical over 9 bases. The CDR3 is 12 amino acids. Germline CDR1 SGHNT, CDR2 YYREEE (reference sequence). V shed 7 bases, J shed 6 bases, and the junction held 5 bases outside the gene matches. The CDR3 nucleotides are TGTGCCAGCGGGGACAGGGAAGGCGAGCAGTACTTC. It translates to CASGDREGEQYF.

This chain connects TRBV6-5 to TRBJ2-2; 7 bases agree with TRBD2. The length of the CDR3 is 15 residues. Trimming at V came to 0 bases and at J to 6 bases, leaving 4 bases not matched to a gene. Germline V gene lookup returns CDR1 MNHEY and CDR2 SVGAGI. This chain's CDR3 is CASSYSGAGAGELFF. The CDR3 bases are TGTGCCAGCAGTTACTCGGGCGCGGGGGCCGGGGAGCTGTTTTTT.

This clone has more than one count but fewer than ten. The chain is built from TRBV5-4 and TRBJ2-7; 10 bases fit TRBD2. The CDR3 is 16 residues long. V shed 0 bases, J shed 0 bases, and the junction held 3 bases outside the gene matches. Germline V gives CDR1 SGHNT, CDR2 YYREEE (reference sequence). The CDR3 here is CASSLVLAGNSYEQYF. The CDR3 DNA reads TGTGCCAGCAGCTTGGTACTAGCGGGGAACTCCTACGAGCAGTACTTC.